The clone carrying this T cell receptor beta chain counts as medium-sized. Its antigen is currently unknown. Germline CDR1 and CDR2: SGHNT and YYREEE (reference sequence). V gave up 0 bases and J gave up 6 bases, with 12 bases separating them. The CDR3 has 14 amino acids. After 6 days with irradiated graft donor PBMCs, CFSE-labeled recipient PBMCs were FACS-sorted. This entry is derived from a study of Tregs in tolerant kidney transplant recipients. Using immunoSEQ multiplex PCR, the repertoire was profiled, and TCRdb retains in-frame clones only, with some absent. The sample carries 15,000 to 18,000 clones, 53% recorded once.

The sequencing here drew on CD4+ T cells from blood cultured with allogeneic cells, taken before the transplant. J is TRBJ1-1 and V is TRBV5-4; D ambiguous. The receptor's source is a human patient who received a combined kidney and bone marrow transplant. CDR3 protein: CASSLDQSGSEAFF. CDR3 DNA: TGTGCCAGCAGCTTGGATCAATCGGGTTCTGAAGCTTTCTTT.